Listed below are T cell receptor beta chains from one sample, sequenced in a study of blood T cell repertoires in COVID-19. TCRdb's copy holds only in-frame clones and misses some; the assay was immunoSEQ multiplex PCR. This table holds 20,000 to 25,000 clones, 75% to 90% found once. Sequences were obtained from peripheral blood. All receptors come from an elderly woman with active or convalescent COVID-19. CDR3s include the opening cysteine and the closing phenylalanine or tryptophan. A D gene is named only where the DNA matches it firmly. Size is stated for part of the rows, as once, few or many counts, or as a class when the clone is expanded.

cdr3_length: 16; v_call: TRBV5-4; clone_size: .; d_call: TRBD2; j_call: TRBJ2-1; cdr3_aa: CASSGTGTSGYNEQFF; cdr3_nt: TGTGCCAGCAGCGGAACCGGGACTAGCGGGTACAATGAGCAGTTCTTC
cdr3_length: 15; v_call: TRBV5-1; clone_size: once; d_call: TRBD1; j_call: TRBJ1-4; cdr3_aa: CASSLTSGGGEKLFF; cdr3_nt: TGCGCCAGCAGCTTAACGTCAGGGGGTGGCGAAAAACTGTTTTTT
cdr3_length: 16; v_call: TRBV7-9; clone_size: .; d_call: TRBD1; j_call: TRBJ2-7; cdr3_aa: CASTYSPGGPTYEQYF; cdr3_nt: TGTGCCAGCACGTATAGTCCAGGGGGCCCTACCTACGAGCAGTACTTC
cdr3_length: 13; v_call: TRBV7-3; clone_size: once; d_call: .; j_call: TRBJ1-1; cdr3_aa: CATSQGMNTEAFF; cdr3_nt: TGTGCCACCTCCCAGGGGATGAACACTGAAGCTTTCTTT
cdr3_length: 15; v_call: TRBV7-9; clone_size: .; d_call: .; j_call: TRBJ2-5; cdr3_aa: CASSLIAGPQETQYF; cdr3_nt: TGTGCCAGCAGCCTGATCGCGGGACCCCAAGAGACCCAGTACTTC
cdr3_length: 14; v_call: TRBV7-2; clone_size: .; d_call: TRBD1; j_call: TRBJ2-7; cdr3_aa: CASSLGDRPYEQYF; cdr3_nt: TGTGCCAGCAGCCTGGGGGACAGACCCTACGAGCAGTACTTC
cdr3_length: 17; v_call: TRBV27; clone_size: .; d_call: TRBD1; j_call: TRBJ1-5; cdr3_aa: CASSLRSTGHSNQPQHF; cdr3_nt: TGTGCCAGCAGTCTCCGATCGACAGGGCATAGCAATCAGCCCCAGCATTTT
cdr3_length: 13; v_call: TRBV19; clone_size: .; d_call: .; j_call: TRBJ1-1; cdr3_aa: CASSIGGNTEAFF; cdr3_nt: TGTGCCAGTAGTATCGGCGGGAACACTGAAGCTTTCTTT
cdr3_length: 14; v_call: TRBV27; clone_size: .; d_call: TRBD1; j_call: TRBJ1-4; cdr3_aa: CASSRGQANEKLFF; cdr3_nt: TGTGCCAGCAGTCGGGGACAGGCTAATGAAAAACTGTTTTTT
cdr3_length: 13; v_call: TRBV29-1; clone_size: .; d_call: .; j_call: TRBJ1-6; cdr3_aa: CSAQQGVNSPLHF; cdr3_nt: TGCAGCGCCCAGCAGGGTGTGAATTCACCCCTCCACTTT
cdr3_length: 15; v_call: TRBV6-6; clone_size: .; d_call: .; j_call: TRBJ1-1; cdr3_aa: CASSYLEGGNTEAFF; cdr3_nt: TGTGCCAGCAGTTACTTAGAAGGGGGGAACACTGAAGCTTTCTTT
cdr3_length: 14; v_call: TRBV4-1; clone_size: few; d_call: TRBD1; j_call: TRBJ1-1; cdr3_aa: CASSPWVGTGEAFF; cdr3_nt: TGCGCCAGCAGCCCCTGGGTGGGGACAGGAGAAGCTTTCTTT
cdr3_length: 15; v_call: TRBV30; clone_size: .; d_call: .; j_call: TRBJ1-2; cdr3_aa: CAWSLRGSGGKGYTF; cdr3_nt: TGTGCCTGGAGTCTCCGTGGATCGGGGGGGAAAGGCTACACCTTC
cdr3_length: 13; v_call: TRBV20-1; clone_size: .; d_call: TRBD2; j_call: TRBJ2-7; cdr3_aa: CSASLAGVDEQYF; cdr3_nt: TGCAGTGCTAGTCTAGCGGGAGTCGACGAGCAGTACTTC
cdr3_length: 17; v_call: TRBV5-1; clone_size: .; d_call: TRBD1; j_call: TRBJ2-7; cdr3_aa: CASSLEGPGQGTYEQYF; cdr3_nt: TGCGCCAGCAGCTTGGAGGGGCCGGGACAGGGGACCTACGAGCAGTACTTC
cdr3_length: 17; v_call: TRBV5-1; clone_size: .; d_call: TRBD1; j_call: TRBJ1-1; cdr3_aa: CASSLRGQGARDTEAFF; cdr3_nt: TGCGCCAGCAGCTTACGGGGGCAGGGGGCGCGGGACACTGAAGCTTTCTTT
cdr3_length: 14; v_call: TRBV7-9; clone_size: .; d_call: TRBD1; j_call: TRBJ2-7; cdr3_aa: CASSPGTGDLEQYF; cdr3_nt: TGTGCCAGCAGCCCCGGGACAGGGGATCTCGAGCAGTACTTC
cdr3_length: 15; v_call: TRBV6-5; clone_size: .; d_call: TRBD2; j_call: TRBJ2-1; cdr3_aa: CASRASGNSYNEQFF; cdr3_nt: TGTGCCAGCAGGGCCAGCGGGAATTCCTACAATGAGCAGTTCTTC
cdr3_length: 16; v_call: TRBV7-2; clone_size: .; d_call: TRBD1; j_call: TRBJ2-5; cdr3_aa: CASSLSHRGQSGAQYF; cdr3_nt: TGTGCCAGCAGCTTATCTCACAGGGGGCAGTCCGGGGCCCAGTACTTC
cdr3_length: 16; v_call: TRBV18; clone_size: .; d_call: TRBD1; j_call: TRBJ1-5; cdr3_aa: CASSGNRGPSNQPQHF; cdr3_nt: TGTGCCAGCTCGGGCAACAGGGGGCCGAGCAATCAGCCCCAGCATTTT
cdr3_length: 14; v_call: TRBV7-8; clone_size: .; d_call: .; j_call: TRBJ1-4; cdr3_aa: CASSSGQLNEKLFF; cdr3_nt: TGTGCCAGCAGCTCGGGACAACTTAATGAAAAACTGTTTTTT